What follows is one T cell receptor (beta chain) and its context. Its specificity is unknown. The data stem from a study of cytomegalovirus exposure and HLA in healthy donors. Study overall: There were some 410 genotyped donors. Of these, about 81% fell in the genetic ancestry cluster associated with self-reported Caucasian donors.

V trimming: 2 bases; J trimming: 3 bases; junction bases outside the gene matches: 11. This CDR3 has 18 residues. Germline V CDR1 and CDR2: ENHRY, SYGVKD. Study-level results: Immune exposure information available was restricted to CMV serostatus. The authors later found most CMV-associated TCR beta chains appeared HLA-restricted. Association of a missense DCLRE1C variant with TCR beta V- and J-gene trimming was reported in a later analysis.

A multiplex PCR was run with 60 Vbeta primers and 13 Jbeta primers. Only in-frame clones appear in the TCRdb table, and some are missing; sequencing was by immunoSEQ multiplex PCR. This sample has under 150,000 clones, with approximately 80% found just once. Sequencing was carried out using PBMCs. V and J are TRBV10-3 and TRBJ1-5, with 9 nucleotides matching TRBD1. The clonotype comes from a girl aged 2-9 years in good health and CMV-seronegative. The CDR3 sequence is CAISERGTGGLSNQPQHF. DNA for the CDR3: TGTGCCATCAGTGAGAGGGGAACAGGGGGCTTATCCAATCAGCCCCAGCATTTT.